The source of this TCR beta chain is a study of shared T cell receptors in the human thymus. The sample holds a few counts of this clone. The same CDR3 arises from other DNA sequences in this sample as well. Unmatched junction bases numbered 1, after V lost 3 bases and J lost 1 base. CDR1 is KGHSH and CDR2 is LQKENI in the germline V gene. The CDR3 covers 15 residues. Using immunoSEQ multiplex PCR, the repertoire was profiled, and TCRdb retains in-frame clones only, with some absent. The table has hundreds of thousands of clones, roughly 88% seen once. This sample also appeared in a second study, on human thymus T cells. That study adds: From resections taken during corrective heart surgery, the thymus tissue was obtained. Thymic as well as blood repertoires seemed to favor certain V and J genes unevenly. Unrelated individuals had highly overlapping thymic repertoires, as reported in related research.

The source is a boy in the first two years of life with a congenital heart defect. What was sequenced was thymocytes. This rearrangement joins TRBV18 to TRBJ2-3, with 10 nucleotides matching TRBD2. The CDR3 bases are TGTGCCAGCTCACCCGGGACTAGCGGCACAGATACGCAGTATTTT. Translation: CASSPGTSGTDTQYF.